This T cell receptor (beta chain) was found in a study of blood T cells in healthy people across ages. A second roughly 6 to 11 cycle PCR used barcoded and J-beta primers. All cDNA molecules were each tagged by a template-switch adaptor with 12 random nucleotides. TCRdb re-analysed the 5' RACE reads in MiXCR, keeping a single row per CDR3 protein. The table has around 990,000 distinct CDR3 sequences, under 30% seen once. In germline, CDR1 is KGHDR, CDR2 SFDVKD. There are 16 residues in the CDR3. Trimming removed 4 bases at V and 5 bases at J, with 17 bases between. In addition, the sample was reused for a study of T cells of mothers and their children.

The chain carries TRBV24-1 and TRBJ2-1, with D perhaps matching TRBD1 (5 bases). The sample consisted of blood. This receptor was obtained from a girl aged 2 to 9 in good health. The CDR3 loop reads CATSEPSWGAHNEQFF. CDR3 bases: TGTGCCACCAGTGAACCCAGTTGGGGCGCCCACAATGAGCAGTTCTTC.